Following are 31 T cell receptor beta chains from one sample sequenced in a study of blood T cell repertoires in COVID-19. TCRdb's copy holds only in-frame clones and misses some; the assay was immunoSEQ multiplex PCR. The table has 35,000 to 45,000 clones, 60% to 80% seen once; the top ten hold under 20%. Sequenced sample: peripheral blood. The receptors were sampled from a man aged 70 or older with acute or convalescent COVID-19.

The rearrangement joins TRBV15 to TRBJ2-3; 8 bases are a match to TRBD2. The CDR3 totals 16 residues. Germline loops: CDR1 LNHNV, CDR2 YYDKDF (reference sequence). The V gene end was trimmed by 3 bases and the J gene end by 2 bases; junction bases not matched to a gene: 7. The CDR3 reads CATSRLLAAYTDTQYF. Here the CDR3 DNA reads TGTGCCACCAGCAGGTTACTAGCGGCTTACACAGATACGCAGTATTTT.

The chain couples TRBV15 to TRBJ1-3; possible D gene TRBD1, 5 bases. Germline V lookup: CDR1 LNHNV, CDR2 YYDKDF (reference sequence). This CDR3 has 15 amino acids. V was trimmed by 3 bases and J by 6 bases, leaving 15 bases between them. CDR3: CATSSRTGQINTIYF. The CDR3 DNA reads as TGTGCCACCAGCAGCCGAACAGGCCAGATAAACACCATATATTTT.

The chain couples TRBV5-1 to TRBJ2-3, with 7 bases that match TRBD2. The J segment lost 3 bases and the V segment lost 0 bases, leaving 7 bases of the junction unmatched. The germline V gene has CDR1 SGHRS and CDR2 YFSETQ. The CDR3 totals 16 residues. CDR3 in amino acids: CASSLAPAGETDTQYF. Here the CDR3 DNA reads TGCGCCAGCAGCTTGGCCCCGGCGGGGGAGACAGATACGCAGTATTTT.

The genes are TRBV18 and TRBJ1-5, with TRBD1 as a possible D gene (5 bases). Germline CDR1 and CDR2: KGHSH and LQKENI. Deletions cut 3 bases from V and 4 bases from J, with 7 bases between. There are 13 residues in the CDR3. The CDR3 loop reads CASSPTDNQPQHF. The CDR3 nucleotides are TGTGCCAGCTCACCGACAGATAATCAGCCCCAGCATTTT. Combining the CDR3 with reference TRBV18 and TRBJ1-5 gives the whole variable domain NAGVMQNPRHLVRRRGQEARLRCSPMKGHSHVYWYRQLPEEGLKFMVYLQKENIIDESGMPKERFSAEFPKEGPSILRIQQVVRGDSAAYFCASSPTDNQPQHFGDGTRLSIL.

This rearrangement joins TRBV7-3 to TRBJ1-1; D is possibly TRBD1 (5 bases). Germline lookup yields CDR1 SGHTA and CDR2 FQGTGA. V shed 3 bases and J shed 1 base, with 9 bases lying between them. The CDR3 is made up of 14 amino acids. Here the CDR3 DNA reads TGTGCCAGCAGCTTCCAGGGCTCGAACACTGAAGCTTTCTTT. Protein sequence: CASSFQGSNTEAFF.

The rearrangement uses TRBV11-2 and TRBJ1-2; possibly TRBD1 for D (5 bases). V dropped 6 bases and J dropped 4 bases, with 18 bases sitting between them. CDR3 length: 15 amino acids. CDR1 SGHAT and CDR2 FQNNGV come from the germline V gene. CDR3 in amino acids: CASRSWGGGSYGYTF. The CDR3 DNA reads TGTGCCAGCAGATCATGGGGCGGCGGGAGCTATGGCTACACCTTC.

V gene TRBV5-1 combines with J gene TRBJ1-5, with D maybe TRBD1 (6 bases). CDR3 length equals 18 residues. Germline V CDR1 and CDR2: SGHRS, YFSETQ. The ends were cut back, 0 bases at V and 1 base at J, with 17 bases in the middle. This chain's CDR3 is CASSLDPQQGGSNQPQHF. DNA for the CDR3: TGCGCCAGCAGCTTGGACCCCCAACAGGGAGGGAGCAATCAGCCCCAGCATTTT.

The chain is built from TRBV3-1 (or the pseudogene TRBV3-2) and TRBJ1-6, with D possibly matching TRBD1 (5 bases). The V and J ends lost 1 base and 7 bases respectively, with 5 bases between them. This CDR3 is built from 13 residues. Per the germline V gene, CDR1 is LGHDT and CDR2 is YNNKEL (reference sequence). CDR3 residues: CASSQGGNSPLHF. The CDR3 DNA reads as TGTGCCAGCAGCCAAGGGGGCAATTCACCCCTCCACTTT.

The chain couples TRBV5-8 to TRBJ1-5, with 10 positions matching TRBD1. The length of the CDR3 is 14 residues. Germline CDR1 is SGHTS and CDR2 is YDEGEE. V shed 4 bases and J 5 bases; nucleotides not matched to a gene: 3. The CDR3 nucleotides are TGTGCCAGCAGCCGCGGGACAGGGGATCAGCCCCAGCATTTT. Translating gives CASSRGTGDQPQHF.

The chain has TRBV7-2 and TRBJ2-7, with D perhaps TRBD1 (6 bases). In germline, CDR1 is SGHTA, CDR2 FQGNSA. The CDR3 has 16 amino acids. V lost 4 bases, J lost 1 base, and 17 bases lay in between. DNA of the CDR3: TGTGCCAGCAGCTCTCAGGGGTGGCCGAGGTCCTACGAGCAGTACTTC. This encodes CASSSQGWPRSYEQYF. Variable domain in full (rest from reference TRBV7-2 and TRBJ2-7): GAGVSQSPSNKVTEKGKDVELRCDPISGHTALYWYRQSLGQGLEFLIYFQGNSAPDKSGLPSDRFSAERTGGSVSTLTIQRTQQEDSAVYLCASSSQGWPRSYEQYFGPGTRLTVT.

The gene calls are TRBV5-6 and TRBJ1-1; D gene uncertain. The CDR3 sequence is 16 residues long. V lost 0 bases to trimming and J lost 1 base, with 13 bases between them. Germline loops: CDR1 SGHDT, CDR2 YYEEEE. The CDR3 nucleotides read TGTGCCAGCAGCTTGGGCCCCATTGTGAGGAACACTGAAGCTTTCTTT. Translating gives CASSLGPIVRNTEAFF.

The rearrangement uses TRBV6-4 and TRBJ2-2; TRBD2 agrees at 13 bases. Germline CDR1 is MRHNA and CDR2 is SNTAGT. This CDR3 region has 15 residues. Trimming at V came to 6 bases and at J to 5 bases, leaving 3 bases not matched to a gene. The DNA of the CDR3 is TGTGCCAGCAGCGGACTAGCGGGGGATACCGGGGAGCTGTTTTTT. It is translated as CASSGLAGDTGELFF.

V is TRBV9 and J is TRBJ1-2; 8 bases are a match to TRBD1. The CDR3 consists of 14 residues. Trimming took 5 bases from V and 5 from J; bases not matched to a gene: 8. The V gene's germline CDR1 is SGDLS and CDR2 YYNGEE. CDR3 sequence reads: CASSEKGQAYGYTF. The CDR3 bases are TGTGCCAGCAGTGAAAAGGGACAGGCTTATGGCTACACCTTC.

The chain employs TRBV6-5 and TRBJ2-7; 8 bases fit TRBD1. The CDR3 spans 13 residues. Germline V gives CDR1 MNHEY, CDR2 SVGAGI. The junction had 7 bases not matched to a gene; V was cut back by 9 bases and J by 3 bases. The CDR3 DNA is TGTGCCAGTAAGACAGGGGTTAGCTACGAGCAGTACTTC. It translates to CASKTGVSYEQYF.

The V gene is TRBV29-1, the J gene TRBJ1-2, with TRBD1 matching 9 bases. This CDR3 has 15 residues. From germline, CDR1 is SQVTM and CDR2 ANQGSEA. V gave up 1 base and J gave up 2 bases; unmatched junction bases: 5. The chain's CDR3 is CSVEGDREGNYGYTF. CDR3 in DNA: TGCAGCGTTGAAGGGGACAGGGAGGGGAACTATGGCTACACCTTC.

The chain employs TRBV30 and TRBJ2-7, with 7 bases identical to TRBD1. With 3 bases clipped from V and 4 bases from J, the junction kept 3 bases outside the gene matches. There are 12 residues in the CDR3. Germline V gene sequence: CDR1 GTSNPN, CDR2 SVGIG (reference sequence). CDR3 residues: CAWRTGTYEQYF. In nucleotides, the CDR3 is TGTGCCTGGAGGACAGGGACATACGAGCAGTACTTC.

The gene calls are TRBV7-3 and TRBJ1-2; D is possibly TRBD1 (5 bases). V lost 4 bases and J 6 bases, leaving 15 bases between the germline ends. The CDR3 runs 14 residues. Germline V lookup: CDR1 SGHTA, CDR2 FQGTGA. DNA for the CDR3: TGTGCCAGCAGCTGGGACGCCCGGGGGGATGGCTACACCTTC. It specifies CASSWDARGDGYTF.

There are a few counts of this clone. The chain is built from TRBV2 and TRBJ1-1; tentative D call: TRBD1 (6 bases). V was cut by 5 bases and J by 4 bases, with 14 bases left in between. Germline CDR1 SNHLY, CDR2 FYNNEI. The CDR3 length is 14 residues. Written as DNA, the CDR3 is TGTGCCAGCAGTAAGGGGGAAGGGCGCACTGAAGCTTTCTTT. This codes for CASSKGEGRTEAFF.

This chain links TRBV14 with TRBJ2-1; D unresolved. V was shortened by 1 base and J by 0 bases, with 7 bases between the two germline ends. Germline values: CDR1 SGHDN, CDR2 FVKESK. The CDR3 extends over 15 amino acids. CDR3 nucleotides: TGTGCCAGCAGCCAAGTCTCGTACTCCTACAATGAGCAGTTCTTC. Its protein product is CASSQVSYSYNEQFF.

In DNA form, the CDR3 reads TGCAGCGTTAGGGGGGGCCCTGAAGCTTTCTTT. Residues: CSVRGGPEAFF. The chain carries TRBV29-1 and TRBJ1-1; D may be TRBD1 (6 bases). V was clipped by 5 bases and J by 6 bases, with 10 bases between them. The CDR3 spans 11 residues. The V gene's germline CDR1 is SQVTM and CDR2 ANQGSEA.

A few counts support this clone. CDR3 DNA: TGTGCCAGCAGCCCACGGACAGTGGGGTGGCATGGCTACACCTTC. Translating it yields CASSPRTVGWHGYTF. The V call is TRBV5-6, the J call TRBJ1-2, with a possible D match to TRBD1 (6 bases). The CDR3 loop spans 15 amino acids. Germline V gene data show CDR1 as SGHDT and CDR2 as YYEEEE. V lost 4 bases and J lost 6, with 19 bases in between.

The chain joins TRBV18 to TRBJ1-1, with D perhaps TRBD1 (6 bases). V was pared by 8 bases and J by 0 bases, with 13 bases between. CDR1 KGHSH and CDR2 LQKENI come from the germline V gene. The CDR3 length is 14 residues. CDR3 sequence: CASGERGMNTEAFF. As DNA, the CDR3 is TGTGCCAGCGGGGAAAGGGGGATGAACACTGAAGCTTTCTTT.

V and J are TRBV30 and TRBJ2-1, with 8 bases fitting TRBD1. Losses at the gene ends were 2 bases for V and 4 bases for J; bases not matched to a gene: 7. Germline CDR1 reads GTSNPN; CDR2 reads SVGIG (reference sequence). The CDR3 sequence is 15 residues long. CDR3 nucleotides: TGTGCCTGGAGTAGAGGGACAGGTGGATACAATGAGCAGTTCTTC. Amino acid sequence: CAWSRGTGGYNEQFF. The full variable domain, with the rest looked up from reference TRBV30 and TRBJ2-1, is SQTIHQWPATLVQPVGSPLSLECTVEGTSNPNLYWYRQAAGRGLQLLFYSVGIGQISSEVPQNLSASRPQDRQFILSSKKLLLSDSGFYLCAWSRGTGGYNEQFFGPGTRLTVL.

The chain recombines TRBV7-6 with TRBJ2-2, with 12 bases matching TRBD2. This CDR3 contains 16 residues. Germline lookup yields CDR1 SGHVS and CDR2 FNYEAQ. Trimming removed 3 bases from V and 6 bases from J; junction bases left unmatched: 5. The CDR3 region is CASSFSSGGASGELFF. For the CDR3, the DNA is TGTGCCAGCAGCTTTTCTAGCGGGGGGGCCTCCGGGGAGCTGTTTTTT.

This clone has just a few counts. The genes are TRBV5-8 and TRBJ2-7, with D possibly TRBD2 on 5 matching bases. V was clipped by 0 bases and J by 0 bases, with 7 bases between them. Germline lookup yields CDR1 SGHTS and CDR2 YDEGEE. There are 14 residues in the CDR3. This CDR3 reads CASSLGESSYEQYF. In DNA form, the CDR3 reads TGTGCCAGCAGCTTGGGGGAGAGCTCCTACGAGCAGTACTTC.

The sample holds one count of this clone. The gene calls are TRBV12-3 or TRBV12-4 and TRBJ2-1; weak D call: TRBD1 (6 bases). Deletions cut 9 bases from V and 4 bases from J, with 13 bases between. There are 13 residues in the CDR3. The CDR3: CARAAGAYNEQFF. In DNA, the CDR3 is TGTGCCAGGGCGGCAGGGGCTTACAATGAGCAGTTCTTC.

This chain joins TRBV6-2 or TRBV6-3 and TRBJ2-5, with 7 bases matching TRBD1. The V segment lost 5 bases and the J segment 7 bases; nucleotides outside the gene matches: 7. This CDR3 has 13 residues. The V gene's germline CDR1 is MNHEY and CDR2 SVGEGT. The DNA for the CDR3 is TGTGCCAGCAGTCAGAGGGGGCGCGGGACCCAGTACTTC. This gives the protein CASSQRGRGTQYF.

The rearrangement joins TRBV28 to TRBJ1-2; 8 positions match TRBD1. V lost 7 bases, J lost 4 bases, and 11 bases stayed unmatched. The CDR3 covers 15 residues. Germline CDR1 reads MDHEN; CDR2 reads SYDVKM. The CDR3: CASNTQGAGRYGYTF. The CDR3 nucleotides read TGTGCCAGCAACACCCAGGGGGCTGGACGCTATGGCTACACCTTC.

The V and J genes are TRBV11-2 and TRBJ2-3; no definite D call. The CDR3 length is 14 residues. The germline CDR1 and CDR2 sequences are SGHAT and FQNNGV. V was cut by 0 bases and J by 5 bases, with 9 bases left in between. The CDR3 DNA is TGTGCCAGCAGCTTAGATATTTATAAAGATACGCAGTATTTT. Translated, it gives CASSLDIYKDTQYF.

This sequence joins TRBV4-3 and TRBJ1-2, with D perhaps TRBD1 (6 bases). The CDR3 length is 13 residues. Trimming cost V 4 bases and J 2 bases, with 8 bases left between them. CDR1 LGHNA and CDR2 YSLEER come from the germline V gene. The CDR3 loop is CASSRGQNYGYTF. DNA of the CDR3: TGCGCCAGCAGCCGAGGACAGAACTATGGCTACACCTTC.

The chain links TRBV27 to TRBJ1-2, with TRBD1 matching over 7 bases. J was trimmed by 8 bases and V by 5 bases; bases with no gene match: 11. CDR1 is MNHEY and CDR2 is SMNVEV in the germline V gene (reference sequence). The CDR3 is made up of 14 amino acids. DNA for the CDR3: TGTGCCAGCAGTCTACAGGGGTTAAGAGAGGGCTACACCTTC. It translates to CASSLQGLREGYTF.